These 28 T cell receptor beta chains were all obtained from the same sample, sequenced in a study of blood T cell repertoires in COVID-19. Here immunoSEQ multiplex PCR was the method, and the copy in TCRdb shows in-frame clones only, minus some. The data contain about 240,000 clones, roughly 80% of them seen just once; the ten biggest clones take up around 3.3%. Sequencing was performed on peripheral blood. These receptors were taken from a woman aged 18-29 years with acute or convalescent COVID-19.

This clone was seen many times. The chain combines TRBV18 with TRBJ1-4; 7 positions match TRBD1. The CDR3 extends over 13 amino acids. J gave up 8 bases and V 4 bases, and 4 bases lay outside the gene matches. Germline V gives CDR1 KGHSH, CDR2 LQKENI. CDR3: CASSQTGNEKLFF. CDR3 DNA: TGTGCCAGCTCACAGACAGGGAACGAAAAACTGTTTTTT. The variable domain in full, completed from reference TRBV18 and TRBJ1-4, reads NAGVMQNPRHLVRRRGQEARLRCSPMKGHSHVYWYRQLPEEGLKFMVYLQKENIIDESGMPKERFSAEFPKEGPSILRIQQVVRGDSAAYFCASSQTGNEKLFFGSGTQLSVL.

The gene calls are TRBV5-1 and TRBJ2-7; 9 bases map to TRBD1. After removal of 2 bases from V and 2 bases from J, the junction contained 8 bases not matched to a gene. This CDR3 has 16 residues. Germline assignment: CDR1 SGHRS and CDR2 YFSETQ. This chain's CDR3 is CASSFLPGTGTYEQYF. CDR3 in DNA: TGCGCCAGCAGCTTCCTACCGGGGACAGGGACCTACGAGCAGTACTTC.

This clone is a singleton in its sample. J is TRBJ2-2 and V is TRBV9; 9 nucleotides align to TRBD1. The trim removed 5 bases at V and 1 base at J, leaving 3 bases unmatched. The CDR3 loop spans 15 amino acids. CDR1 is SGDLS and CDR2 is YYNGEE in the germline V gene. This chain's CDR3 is CASRETGGNTGELFF. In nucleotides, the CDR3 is TGTGCCAGCAGGGAGACAGGGGGGAACACCGGGGAGCTGTTTTTT.

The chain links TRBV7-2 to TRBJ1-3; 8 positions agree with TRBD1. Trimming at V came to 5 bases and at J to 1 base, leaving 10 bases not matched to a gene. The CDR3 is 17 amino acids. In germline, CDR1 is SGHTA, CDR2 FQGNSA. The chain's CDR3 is CASSAGTGPNSGNTIYF. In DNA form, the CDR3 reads TGTGCCAGCAGCGCCGGGACAGGACCGAATTCTGGAAACACCATATATTTT.

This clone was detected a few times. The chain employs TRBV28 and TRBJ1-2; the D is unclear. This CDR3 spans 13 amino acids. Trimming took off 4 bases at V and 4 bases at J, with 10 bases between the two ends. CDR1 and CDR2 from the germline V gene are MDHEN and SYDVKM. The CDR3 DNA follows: TGTGCCAGCAGTTCTTTGACGGGCTATGGCTACACCTTC. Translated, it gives CASSSLTGYGYTF.

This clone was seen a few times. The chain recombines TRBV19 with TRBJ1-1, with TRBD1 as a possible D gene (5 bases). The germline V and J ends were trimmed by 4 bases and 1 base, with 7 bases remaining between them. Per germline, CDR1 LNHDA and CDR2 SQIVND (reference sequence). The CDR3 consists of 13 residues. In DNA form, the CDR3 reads TGTGCCAGTAGTACCGGGGGGAACACTGAAGCTTTCTTT. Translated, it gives CASSTGGNTEAFF.

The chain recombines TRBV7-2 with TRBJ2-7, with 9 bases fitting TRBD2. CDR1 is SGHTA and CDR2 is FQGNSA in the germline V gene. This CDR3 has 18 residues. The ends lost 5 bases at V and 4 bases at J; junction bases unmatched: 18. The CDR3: CASSHTPPRAGGSYEQYF. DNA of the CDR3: TGTGCCAGCAGCCATACCCCACCGCGAGCGGGGGGATCGTACGAGCAGTACTTC.

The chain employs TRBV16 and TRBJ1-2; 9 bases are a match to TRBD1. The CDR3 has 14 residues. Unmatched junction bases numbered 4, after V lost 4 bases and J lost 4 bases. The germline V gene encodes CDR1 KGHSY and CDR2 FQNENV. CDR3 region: CASSPRDRAYGYTF. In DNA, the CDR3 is TGTGCCAGCAGCCCCCGGGACAGGGCCTATGGCTACACCTTC.

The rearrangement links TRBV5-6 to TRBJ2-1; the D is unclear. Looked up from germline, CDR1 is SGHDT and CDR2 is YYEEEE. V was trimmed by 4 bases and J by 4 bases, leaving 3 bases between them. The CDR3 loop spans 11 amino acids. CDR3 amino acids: CASSQYNEQFF. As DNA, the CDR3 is TGTGCCAGCAGCCAATACAATGAGCAGTTCTTC.

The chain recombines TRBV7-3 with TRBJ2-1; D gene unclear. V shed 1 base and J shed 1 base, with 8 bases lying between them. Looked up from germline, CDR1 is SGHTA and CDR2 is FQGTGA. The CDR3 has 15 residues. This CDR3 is CASSLIPSSYNEQFF. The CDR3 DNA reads TGTGCCAGCAGCTTAATTCCTAGTTCCTACAATGAGCAGTTCTTC.

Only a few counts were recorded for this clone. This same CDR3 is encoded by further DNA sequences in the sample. For the CDR3, the DNA is TGTGCCAGCAGCCAAGATCTGACACCTTACAATGAGCAGTTCTTC. Translated: CASSQDLTPYNEQFF. The chain carries TRBV14 and TRBJ2-1, with unresolved D. Germline V gene data show CDR1 as SGHDN and CDR2 as FVKESK. The CDR3 length is 15 residues. V lost 0 bases and J 4 bases, leaving 10 bases between the germline ends.

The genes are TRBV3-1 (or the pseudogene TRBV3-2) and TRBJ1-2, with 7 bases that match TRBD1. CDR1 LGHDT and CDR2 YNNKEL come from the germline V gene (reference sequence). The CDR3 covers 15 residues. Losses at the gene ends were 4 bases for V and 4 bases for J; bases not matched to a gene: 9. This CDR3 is CASSLSGQDFYGYTF. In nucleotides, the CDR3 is TGTGCCAGCAGCCTGTCAGGACAGGACTTCTATGGCTACACCTTC.

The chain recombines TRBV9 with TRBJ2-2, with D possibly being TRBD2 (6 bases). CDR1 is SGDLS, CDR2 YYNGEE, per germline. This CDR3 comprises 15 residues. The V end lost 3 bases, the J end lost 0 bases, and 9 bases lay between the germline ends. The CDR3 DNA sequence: TGTGCCAGCAGCGAAAGACTAGCGAACACCGGGGAGCTGTTTTTT. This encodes CASSERLANTGELFF.

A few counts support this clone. This CDR3 reads CSASGAGGDRTQYF. The CDR3 DNA sequence: TGCAGTGCTAGTGGAGCGGGAGGGGATCGGACCCAGTACTTC. J is TRBJ2-5 and V is TRBV20-1; TRBD2 matches 10 bases. V shed 3 bases and J 7 bases; nucleotides not matched to a gene: 8. Germline-derived CDR1 and CDR2 are DFQATT and SNEGSKA (reference sequence). CDR3 length: 14 residues.

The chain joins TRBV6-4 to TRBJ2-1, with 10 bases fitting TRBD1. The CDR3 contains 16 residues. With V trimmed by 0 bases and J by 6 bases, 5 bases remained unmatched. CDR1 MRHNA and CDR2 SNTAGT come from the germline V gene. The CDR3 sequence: CASSDSSGTGANEQFF. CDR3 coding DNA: TGTGCCAGCAGTGACTCATCCGGGACAGGGGCCAATGAGCAGTTCTTC.

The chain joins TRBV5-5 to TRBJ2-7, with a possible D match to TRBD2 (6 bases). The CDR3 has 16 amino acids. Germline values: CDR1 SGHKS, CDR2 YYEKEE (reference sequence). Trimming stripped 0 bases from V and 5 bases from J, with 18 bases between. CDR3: CASSLALRGGMNEQYF. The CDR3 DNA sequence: TGTGCCAGCAGCTTGGCCCTGCGGGGAGGCATGAACGAGCAGTACTTC.

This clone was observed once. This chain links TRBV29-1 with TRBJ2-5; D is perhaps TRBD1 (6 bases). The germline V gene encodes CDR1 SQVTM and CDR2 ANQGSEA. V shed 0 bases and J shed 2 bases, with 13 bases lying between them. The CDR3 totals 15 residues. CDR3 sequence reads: CSVEETGMGQETQYF. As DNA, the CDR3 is TGCAGCGTTGAAGAAACAGGGATGGGACAAGAGACCCAGTACTTC.

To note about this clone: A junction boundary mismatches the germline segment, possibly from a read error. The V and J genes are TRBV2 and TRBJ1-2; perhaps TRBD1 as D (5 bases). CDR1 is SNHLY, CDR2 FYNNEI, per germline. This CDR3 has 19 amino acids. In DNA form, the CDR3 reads TGTGCCAGCAGTGAAGGCCCCCGGACGAGGGGCCGGGGAGGCTATAGCTACACCTTC. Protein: CASSEGPRTRGRGGYSYTF.

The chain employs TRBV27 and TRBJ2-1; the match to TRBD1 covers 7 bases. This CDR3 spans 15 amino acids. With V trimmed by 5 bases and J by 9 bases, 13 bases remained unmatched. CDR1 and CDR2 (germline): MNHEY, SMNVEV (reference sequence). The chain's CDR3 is CASSPHLTGFAEQFF. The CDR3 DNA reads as TGTGCCAGCAGTCCCCACTTGACAGGGTTTGCTGAGCAGTTCTTC.

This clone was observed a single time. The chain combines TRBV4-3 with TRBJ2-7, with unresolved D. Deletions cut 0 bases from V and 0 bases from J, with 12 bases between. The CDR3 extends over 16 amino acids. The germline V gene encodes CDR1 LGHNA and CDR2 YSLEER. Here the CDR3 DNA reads TGCGCCAGCAGCCAAGAATTGGCGGTGAGCTCCTACGAGCAGTACTTC. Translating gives CASSQELAVSSYEQYF.

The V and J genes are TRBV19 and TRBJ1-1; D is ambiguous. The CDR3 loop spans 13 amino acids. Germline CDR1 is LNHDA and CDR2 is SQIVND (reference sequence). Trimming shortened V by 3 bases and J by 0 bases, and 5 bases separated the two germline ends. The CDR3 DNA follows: TGTGCCAGTAGTATTCAGGTGAACACTGAAGCTTTCTTT. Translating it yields CASSIQVNTEAFF.

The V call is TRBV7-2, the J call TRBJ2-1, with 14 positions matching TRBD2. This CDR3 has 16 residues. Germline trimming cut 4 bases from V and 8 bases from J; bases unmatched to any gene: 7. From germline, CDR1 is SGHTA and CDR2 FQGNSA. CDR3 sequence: CASSSIGTSGSDEQFF. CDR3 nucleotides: TGTGCCAGCAGCTCCATCGGGACTAGCGGGAGCGATGAGCAGTTCTTC.

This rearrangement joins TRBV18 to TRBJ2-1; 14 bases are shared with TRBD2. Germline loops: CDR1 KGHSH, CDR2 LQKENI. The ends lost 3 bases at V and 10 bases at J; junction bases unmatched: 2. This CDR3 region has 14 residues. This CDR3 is CASSPGLAGEEQFF. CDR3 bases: TGTGCCAGCTCACCGGGACTAGCGGGAGAAGAGCAGTTCTTC. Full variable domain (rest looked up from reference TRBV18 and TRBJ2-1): NAGVMQNPRHLVRRRGQEARLRCSPMKGHSHVYWYRQLPEEGLKFMVYLQKENIIDESGMPKERFSAEFPKEGPSILRIQQVVRGDSAAYFCASSPGLAGEEQFFGPGTRLTVL.

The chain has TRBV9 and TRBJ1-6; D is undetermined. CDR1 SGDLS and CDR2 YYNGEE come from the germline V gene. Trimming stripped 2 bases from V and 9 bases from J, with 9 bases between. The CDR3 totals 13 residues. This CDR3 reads CASSVSGSSPLHF. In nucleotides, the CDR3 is TGTGCCAGCAGCGTGTCAGGTTCTTCACCCCTCCACTTT. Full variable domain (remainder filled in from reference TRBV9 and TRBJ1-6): DSGVTQTPKHLITATGQRVTLRCSPRSGDLSVYWYQQSLDQGLQFLIQYYNGEERAKGNILERFSAQQFPDLHSELNLSSLELGDSALYFCASSVSGSSPLHFGNGTRLTVT.

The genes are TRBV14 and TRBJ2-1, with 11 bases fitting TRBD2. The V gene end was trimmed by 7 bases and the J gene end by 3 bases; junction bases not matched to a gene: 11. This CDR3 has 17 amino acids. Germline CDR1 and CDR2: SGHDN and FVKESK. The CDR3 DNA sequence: TGTGCCAGCACCCCCAACTCAGGGACTAGCGGCTACAATGAGCAGTTCTTC. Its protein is CASTPNSGTSGYNEQFF.

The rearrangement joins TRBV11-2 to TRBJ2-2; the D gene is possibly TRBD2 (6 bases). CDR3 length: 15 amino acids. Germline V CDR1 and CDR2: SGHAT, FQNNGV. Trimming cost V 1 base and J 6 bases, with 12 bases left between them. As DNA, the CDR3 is TGTGCCAGCAGCTTAGGGCTGCGGGGTTCCGGGGAGCTGTTTTTT. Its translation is CASSLGLRGSGELFF. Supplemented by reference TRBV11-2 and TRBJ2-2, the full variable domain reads EAGVAQSPRYKIIEKRQSVAFWCNPISGHATLYWYQQILGQGPKLLIQFQNNGVVDDSQLPKDRFSAERLKGVDSTLKIQPAKLEDSAVYLCASSLGLRGSGELFFGEGSRLTVL.

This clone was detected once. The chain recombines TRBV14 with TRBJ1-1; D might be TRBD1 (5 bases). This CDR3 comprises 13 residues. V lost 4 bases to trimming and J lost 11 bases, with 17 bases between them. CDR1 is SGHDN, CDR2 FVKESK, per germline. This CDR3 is CASSLGLLGGAFF. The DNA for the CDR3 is TGTGCCAGCAGCCTGGGACTTCTGGGTGGGGCTTTCTTT.

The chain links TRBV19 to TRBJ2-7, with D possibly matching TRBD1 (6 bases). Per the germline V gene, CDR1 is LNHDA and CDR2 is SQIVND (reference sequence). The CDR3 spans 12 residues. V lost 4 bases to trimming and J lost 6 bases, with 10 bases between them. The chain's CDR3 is CASSTGALEQYF. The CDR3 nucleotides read TGTGCCAGTAGTACAGGGGCTCTCGAGCAGTACTTC.